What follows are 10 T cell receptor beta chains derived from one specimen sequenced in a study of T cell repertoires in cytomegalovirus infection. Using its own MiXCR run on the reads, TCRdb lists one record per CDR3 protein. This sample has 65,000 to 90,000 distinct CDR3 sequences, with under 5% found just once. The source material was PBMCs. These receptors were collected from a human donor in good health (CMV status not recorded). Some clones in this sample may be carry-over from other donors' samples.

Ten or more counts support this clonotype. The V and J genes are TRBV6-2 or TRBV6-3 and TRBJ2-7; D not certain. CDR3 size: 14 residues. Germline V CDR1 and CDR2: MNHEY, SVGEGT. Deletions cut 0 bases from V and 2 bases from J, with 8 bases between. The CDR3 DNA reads TGTGCCAGCAGTTACTCGTCCCTACCCTACGAGCAGTACTTC. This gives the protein CASSYSSLPYEQYF.

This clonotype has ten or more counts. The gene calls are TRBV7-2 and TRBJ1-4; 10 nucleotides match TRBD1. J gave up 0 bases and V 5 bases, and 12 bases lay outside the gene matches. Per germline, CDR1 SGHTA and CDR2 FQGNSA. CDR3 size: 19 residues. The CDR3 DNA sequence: TGTGCCAGCAGCCAAAGCTGGGGGACAGGGGACACAACTAATGAAAAACTGTTTTTT. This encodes CASSQSWGTGDTTNEKLFF. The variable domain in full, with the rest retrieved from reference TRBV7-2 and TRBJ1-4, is GAGVSQSPSNKVTEKGKDVELRCDPISGHTALYWYRQSLGQGLEFLIYFQGNSAPDKSGLPSDRFSAERTGGSVSTLTIQRTQQEDSAVYLCASSQSWGTGDTTNEKLFFGSGTQLSVL.

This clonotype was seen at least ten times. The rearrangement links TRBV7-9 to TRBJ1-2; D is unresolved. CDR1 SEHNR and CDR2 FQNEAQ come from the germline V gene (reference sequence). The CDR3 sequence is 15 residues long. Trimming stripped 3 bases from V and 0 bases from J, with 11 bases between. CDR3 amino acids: CASSFRDGANYGYTF. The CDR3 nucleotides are TGTGCCAGCAGCTTCCGAGACGGAGCTAACTATGGCTACACCTTC.

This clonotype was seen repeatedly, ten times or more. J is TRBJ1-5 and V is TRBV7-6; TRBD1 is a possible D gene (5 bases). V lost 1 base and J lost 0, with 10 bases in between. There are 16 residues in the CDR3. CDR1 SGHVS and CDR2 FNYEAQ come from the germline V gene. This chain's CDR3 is CASSLGAGNSNQPQHF. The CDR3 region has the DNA TGTGCCAGCAGCTTAGGGGCAGGGAATAGCAATCAGCCCCAGCATTTT.

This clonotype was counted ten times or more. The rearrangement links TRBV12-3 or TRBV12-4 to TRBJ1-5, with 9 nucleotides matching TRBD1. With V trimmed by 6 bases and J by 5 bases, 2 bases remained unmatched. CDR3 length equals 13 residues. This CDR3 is CASRGQGYQPQHF. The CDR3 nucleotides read TGTGCCAGCAGAGGACAGGGGTATCAGCCCCAGCATTTT.

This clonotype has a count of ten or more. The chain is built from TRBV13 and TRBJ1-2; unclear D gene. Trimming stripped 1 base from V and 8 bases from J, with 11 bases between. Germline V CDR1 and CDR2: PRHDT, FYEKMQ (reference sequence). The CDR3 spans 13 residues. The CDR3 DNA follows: TGTGCCAGCAGCTTAGACAGACTTTTGGGCTACACCTTC. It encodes CASSLDRLLGYTF.

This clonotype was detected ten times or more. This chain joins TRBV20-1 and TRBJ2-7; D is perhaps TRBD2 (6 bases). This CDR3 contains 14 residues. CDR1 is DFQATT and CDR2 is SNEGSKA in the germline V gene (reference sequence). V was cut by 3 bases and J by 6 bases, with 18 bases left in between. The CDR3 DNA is TGCAGTGCTAGTCTAACGCGGGACCCCCTCGAGCAGTACTTC. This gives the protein CSASLTRDPLEQYF.

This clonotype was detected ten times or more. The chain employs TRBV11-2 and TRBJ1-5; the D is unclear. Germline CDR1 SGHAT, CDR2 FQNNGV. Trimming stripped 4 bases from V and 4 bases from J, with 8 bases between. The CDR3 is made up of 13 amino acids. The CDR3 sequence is CASSSTWNQPQHF. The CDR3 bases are TGTGCCAGCAGCTCAACGTGGAATCAGCCCCAGCATTTT.

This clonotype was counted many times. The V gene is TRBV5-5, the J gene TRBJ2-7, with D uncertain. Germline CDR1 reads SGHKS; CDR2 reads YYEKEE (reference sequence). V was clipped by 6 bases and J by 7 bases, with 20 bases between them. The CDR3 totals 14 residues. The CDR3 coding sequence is TGTGCCAGCACCCCATGGCGCCTTGATGGGGAGCAGTACTTC. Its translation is CASTPWRLDGEQYF.

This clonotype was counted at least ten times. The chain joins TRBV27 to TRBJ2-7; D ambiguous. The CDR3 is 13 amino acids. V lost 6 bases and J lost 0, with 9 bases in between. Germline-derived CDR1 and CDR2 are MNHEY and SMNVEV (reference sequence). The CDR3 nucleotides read TGTGCCAGCAGCCCCTCGATCTCCTACGAGCAGTACTTC. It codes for CASSPSISYEQYF.